The subject of this entry is one TCR beta chain. This sample was taken from a study of response to subunit inactivated influenza vaccine. V was pared by 4 bases and J by 2 bases, with 9 bases of the junction left unmatched. The CDR3 has 15 residues. CDR1 and CDR2 from the germline V gene are SGHDT and YYEEEE. MiXCR, applied by TCRdb to the RT-PCR reads, yields one record per CDR3 protein. The sample lists hundreds of thousands of distinct CDR3 sequences, approximately 17% occurring once. The chain carries TRBV5-6 and TRBJ2-7, with 7 bases lining up with TRBD1. Here the sequenced sample was PBMCs from blood, taken about 5 days after vaccination. The clonotype originates from a man aged 50-60 years who received an inactivated influenza vaccine. The CDR3 sequence is CASSPWKTGTYEQYF. CDR3 DNA sequence: TGTGCCAGCAGCCCGTGGAAGACAGGGACCTACGAGCAGTACTTC.